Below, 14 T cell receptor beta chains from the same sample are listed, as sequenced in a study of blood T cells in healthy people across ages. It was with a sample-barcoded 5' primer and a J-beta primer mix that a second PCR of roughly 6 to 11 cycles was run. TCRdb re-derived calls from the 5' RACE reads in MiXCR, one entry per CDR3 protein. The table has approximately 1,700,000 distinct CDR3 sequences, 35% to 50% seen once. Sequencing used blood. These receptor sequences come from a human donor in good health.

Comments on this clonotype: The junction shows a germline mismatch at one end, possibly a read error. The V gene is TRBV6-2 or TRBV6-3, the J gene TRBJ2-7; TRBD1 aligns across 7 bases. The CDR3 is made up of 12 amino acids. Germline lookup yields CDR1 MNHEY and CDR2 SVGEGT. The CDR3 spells CTSETGLHEQYF. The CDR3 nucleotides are TGTACCAGTGAGACAGGGCTTCACGAGCAGTACTTC.

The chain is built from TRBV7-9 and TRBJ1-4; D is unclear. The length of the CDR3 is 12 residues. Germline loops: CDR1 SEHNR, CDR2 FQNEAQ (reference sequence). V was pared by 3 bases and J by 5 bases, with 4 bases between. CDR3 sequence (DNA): TGTGCCAGCAGCTTCCCCAATGAAAAACTGTTTTTT. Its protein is CASSFPNEKLFF.

For the CDR3, the DNA is TGCGCCACCAAGCGGGGGAGGGGCACAGATACGCAGTATTTT. Its translation: CATKRGRGTDTQYF. The chain has TRBV5-1 and TRBJ2-3, with 8 bases that match TRBD2. V shed 9 bases and J 1 base; nucleotides not matched to a gene: 7. Germline assignment: CDR1 SGHRS and CDR2 YFSETQ. This CDR3 spans 14 amino acids.

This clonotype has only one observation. The CDR3 protein is CASSQNGLAGLSTDTQYF. The DNA of the CDR3 is TGTGCCAGCAGCCAGAATGGACTAGCGGGGCTCAGCACAGATACGCAGTATTTT. The chain joins TRBV5-4 to TRBJ2-3, with 12 bases identical to TRBD2. V lost 4 bases to trimming and J lost 0 bases; unmatched junction nucleotides: 9. This CDR3 is built from 18 residues. Germline loops: CDR1 SGHNT, CDR2 YYREEE (reference sequence).

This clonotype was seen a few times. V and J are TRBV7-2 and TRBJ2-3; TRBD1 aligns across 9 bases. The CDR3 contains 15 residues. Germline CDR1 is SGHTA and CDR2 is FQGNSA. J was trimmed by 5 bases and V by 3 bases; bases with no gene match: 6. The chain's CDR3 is CASSFPGTGKDTQYF. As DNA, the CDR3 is TGTGCCAGCAGCTTCCCGGGGACAGGGAAAGATACGCAGTATTTT.

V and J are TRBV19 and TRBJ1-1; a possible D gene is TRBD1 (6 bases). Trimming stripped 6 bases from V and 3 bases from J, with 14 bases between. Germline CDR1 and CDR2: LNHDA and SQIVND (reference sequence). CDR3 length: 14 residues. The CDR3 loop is CASSFQGFDTEAFF. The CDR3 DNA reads TGTGCCAGTAGCTTTCAGGGGTTCGACACTGAAGCTTTCTTT.

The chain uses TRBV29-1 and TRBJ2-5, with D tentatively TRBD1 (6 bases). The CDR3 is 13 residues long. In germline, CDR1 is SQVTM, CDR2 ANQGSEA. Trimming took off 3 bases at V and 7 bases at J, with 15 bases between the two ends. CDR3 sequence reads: CSVDKQGSGTQYF. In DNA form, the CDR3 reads TGCAGCGTTGATAAGCAGGGGTCTGGGACCCAGTACTTC. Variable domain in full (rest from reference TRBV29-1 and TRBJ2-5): SAVISQKPSRDICQRGTSLTIQCQVDSQVTMMFWYRQQPGQSLTLIATANQGSEATYESGFVIDKFPISRPNLTFSTLTVSNMSPEDSSIYLCSVDKQGSGTQYFGPGTRLLVL.

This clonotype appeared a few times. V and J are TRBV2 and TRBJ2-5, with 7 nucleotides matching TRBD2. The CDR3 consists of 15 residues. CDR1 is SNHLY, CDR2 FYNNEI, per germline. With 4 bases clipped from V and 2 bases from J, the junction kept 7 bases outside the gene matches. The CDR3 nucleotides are TGTGCCAGCAGTGTATGGCCTAGCGGTCAAGAGACCCAGTACTTC. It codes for CASSVWPSGQETQYF.

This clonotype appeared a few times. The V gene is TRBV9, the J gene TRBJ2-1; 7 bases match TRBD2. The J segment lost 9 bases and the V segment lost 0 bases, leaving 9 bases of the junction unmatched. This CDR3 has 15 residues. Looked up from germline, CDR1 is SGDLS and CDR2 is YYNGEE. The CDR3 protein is CASSVAASASGEQFF. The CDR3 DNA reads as TGTGCCAGCAGCGTAGCCGCTTCGGCTAGCGGTGAGCAGTTCTTC.

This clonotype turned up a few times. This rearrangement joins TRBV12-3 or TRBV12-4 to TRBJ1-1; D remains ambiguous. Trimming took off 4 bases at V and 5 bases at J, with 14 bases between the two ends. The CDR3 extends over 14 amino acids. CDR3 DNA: TGTGCCAGCAGTTCAGAGGGTGGGGTAACTGAAGCTTTCTTT. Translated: CASSSEGGVTEAFF.

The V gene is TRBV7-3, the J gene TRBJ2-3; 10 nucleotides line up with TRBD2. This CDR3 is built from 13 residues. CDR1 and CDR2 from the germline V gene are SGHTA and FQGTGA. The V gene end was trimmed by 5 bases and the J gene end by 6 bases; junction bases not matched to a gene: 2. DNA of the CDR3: TGTGCCAGCAGCGCGACTAGCGGGGATACGCAGTATTTT. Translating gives CASSATSGDTQYF.

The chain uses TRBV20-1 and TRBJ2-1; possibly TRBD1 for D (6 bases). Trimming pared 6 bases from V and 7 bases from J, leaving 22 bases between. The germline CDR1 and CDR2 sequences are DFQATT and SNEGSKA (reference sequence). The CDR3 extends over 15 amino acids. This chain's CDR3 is CSATSPSRGGNEQFF. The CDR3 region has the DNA TGCAGTGCAACGTCCCCTAGCAGAGGGGGAAATGAGCAGTTCTTC.

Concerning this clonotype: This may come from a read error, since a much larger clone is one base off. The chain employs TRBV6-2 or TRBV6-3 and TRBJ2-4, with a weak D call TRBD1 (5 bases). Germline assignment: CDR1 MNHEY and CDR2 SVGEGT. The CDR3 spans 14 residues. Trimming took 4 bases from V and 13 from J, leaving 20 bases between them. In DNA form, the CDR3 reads TGTGCCAGCAGTTTCCCACAGGAGTACAATGAGCAGTACTTC. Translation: CASSFPQEYNEQYF.

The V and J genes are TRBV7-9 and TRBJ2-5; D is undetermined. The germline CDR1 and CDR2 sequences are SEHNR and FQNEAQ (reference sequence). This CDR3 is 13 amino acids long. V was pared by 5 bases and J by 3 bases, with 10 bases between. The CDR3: CASSQSDEETQYF. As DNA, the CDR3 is TGTGCCAGCAGCCAAAGCGACGAAGAGACCCAGTACTTC.